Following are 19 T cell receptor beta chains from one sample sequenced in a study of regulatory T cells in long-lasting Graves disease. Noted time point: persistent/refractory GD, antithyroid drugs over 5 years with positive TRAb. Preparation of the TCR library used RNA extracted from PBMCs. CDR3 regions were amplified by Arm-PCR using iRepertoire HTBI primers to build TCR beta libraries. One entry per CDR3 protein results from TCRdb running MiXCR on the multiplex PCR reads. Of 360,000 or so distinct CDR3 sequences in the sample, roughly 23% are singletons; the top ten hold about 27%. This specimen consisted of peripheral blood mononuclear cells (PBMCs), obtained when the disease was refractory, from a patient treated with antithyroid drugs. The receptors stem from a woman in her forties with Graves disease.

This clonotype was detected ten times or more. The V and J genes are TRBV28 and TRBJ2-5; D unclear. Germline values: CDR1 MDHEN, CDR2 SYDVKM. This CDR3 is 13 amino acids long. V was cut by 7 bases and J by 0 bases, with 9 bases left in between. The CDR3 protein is CASKNTYQETQYF. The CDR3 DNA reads TGTGCCAGCAAGAACACGTACCAAGAGACCCAGTACTTC.

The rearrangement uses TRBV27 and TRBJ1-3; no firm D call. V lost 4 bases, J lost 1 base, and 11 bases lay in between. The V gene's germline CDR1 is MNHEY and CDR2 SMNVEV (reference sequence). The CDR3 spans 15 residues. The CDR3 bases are TGTGCCAGCAGTTACGACGGCCAGTCTGGAAACACCATATATTTT. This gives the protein CASSYDGQSGNTIYF.

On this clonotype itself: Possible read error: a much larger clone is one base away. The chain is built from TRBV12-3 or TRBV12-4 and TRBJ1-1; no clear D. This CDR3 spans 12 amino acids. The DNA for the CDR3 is TGTGTCAGCAGTGATGGCCCCGTGGGAGCTTTCTTT. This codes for CVSSDGPVGAFF.

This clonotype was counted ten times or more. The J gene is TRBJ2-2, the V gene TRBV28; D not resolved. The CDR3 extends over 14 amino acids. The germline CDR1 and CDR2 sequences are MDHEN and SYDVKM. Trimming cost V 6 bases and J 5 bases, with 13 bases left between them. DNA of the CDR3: TGTGCCAGCAGCCCTCGACGAGGAACCGGGGAGCTGTTTTTT. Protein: CASSPRRGTGELFF.

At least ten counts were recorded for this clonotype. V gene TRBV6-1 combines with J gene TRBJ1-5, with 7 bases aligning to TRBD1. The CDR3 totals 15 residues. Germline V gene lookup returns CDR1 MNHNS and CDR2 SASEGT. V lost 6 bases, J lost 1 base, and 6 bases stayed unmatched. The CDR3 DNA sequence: TGTGCCAGCAGACGAGACAGGGCAAGCAATCAGCCCCAGCATTTT. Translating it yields CASRRDRASNQPQHF.

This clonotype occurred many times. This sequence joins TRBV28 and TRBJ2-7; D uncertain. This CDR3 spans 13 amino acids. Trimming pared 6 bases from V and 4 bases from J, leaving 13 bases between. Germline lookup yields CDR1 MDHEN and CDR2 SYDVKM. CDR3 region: CASRSNPRYEQYF. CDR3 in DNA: TGTGCCAGCAGGTCAAACCCCCGGTACGAGCAGTACTTC.

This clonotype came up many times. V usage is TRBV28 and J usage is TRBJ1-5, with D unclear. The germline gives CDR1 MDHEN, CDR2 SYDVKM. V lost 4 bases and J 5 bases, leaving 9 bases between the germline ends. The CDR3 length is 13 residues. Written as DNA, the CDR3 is TGTGCCAGCAGTTCCCAGGCCTATCAGCCCCAGCATTTT. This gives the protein CASSSQAYQPQHF.

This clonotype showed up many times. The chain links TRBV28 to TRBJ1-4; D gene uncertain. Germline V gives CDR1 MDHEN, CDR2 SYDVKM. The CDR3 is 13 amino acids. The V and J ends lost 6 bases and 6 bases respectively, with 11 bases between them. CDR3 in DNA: TGTGCCAGCAGCTATGAGGAGGATGAAAAACTGTTTTTT. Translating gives CASSYEEDEKLFF.

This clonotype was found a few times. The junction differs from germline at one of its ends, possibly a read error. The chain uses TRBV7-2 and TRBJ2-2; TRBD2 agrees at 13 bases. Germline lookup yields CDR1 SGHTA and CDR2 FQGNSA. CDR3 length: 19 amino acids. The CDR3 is CASSLEGLAGRSNTRELFF. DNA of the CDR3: TGTGCCAGCAGCCTCGAGGGACTAGCGGGACGATCGAACACCCGGGAGCTGTTTTTT.

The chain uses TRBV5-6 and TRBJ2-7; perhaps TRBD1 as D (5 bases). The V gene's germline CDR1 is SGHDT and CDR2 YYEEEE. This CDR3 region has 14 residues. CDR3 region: CAQEPTVDSYEQYF. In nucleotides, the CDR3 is TGTGCGCAGGAACCGACAGTGGACTCCTACGAGCAGTACTTC.

CDR3 sequence reads: CASSIDVVSGSNSSNQPQHF. Written as DNA, the CDR3 is TGTGCCAGTAGTATAGACGTTGTGTCGGGGAGCAATAGTAGCAATCAGCCCCAGCATTTT. The chain links TRBV19 to TRBJ1-5; unclear D gene. Trimming cost V 0 bases and J 0 bases, with 21 bases left between them. Germline V gives CDR1 LNHDA, CDR2 SQIVND (reference sequence). The CDR3 loop spans 20 amino acids.

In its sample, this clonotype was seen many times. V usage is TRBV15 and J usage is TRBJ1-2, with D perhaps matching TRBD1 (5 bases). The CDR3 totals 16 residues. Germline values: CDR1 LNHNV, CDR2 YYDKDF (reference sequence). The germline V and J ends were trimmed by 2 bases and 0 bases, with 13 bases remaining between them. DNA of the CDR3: TGTGCCACCAGCAGAATAACAGGAGACCCTAACTATGGCTACACCTTC. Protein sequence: CATSRITGDPNYGYTF. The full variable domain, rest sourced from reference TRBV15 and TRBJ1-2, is DAMVIQNPRYQVTQFGKPVTLSCSQTLNHNVMYWYQQKSSQAPKLLFHYYDKDFNNEADTPDNFQSRRPNTSFCFLDIRSPGLGDTAMYLCATSRITGDPNYGYTFGSGTRLTVV.

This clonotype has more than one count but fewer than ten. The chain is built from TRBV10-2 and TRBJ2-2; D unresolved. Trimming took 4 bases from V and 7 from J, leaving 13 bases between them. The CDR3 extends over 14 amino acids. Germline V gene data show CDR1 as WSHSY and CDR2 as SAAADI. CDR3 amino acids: CASSGSTGIGELFF. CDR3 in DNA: TGCGCCAGCAGTGGCTCCACCGGAATCGGGGAGCTGTTTTTT.

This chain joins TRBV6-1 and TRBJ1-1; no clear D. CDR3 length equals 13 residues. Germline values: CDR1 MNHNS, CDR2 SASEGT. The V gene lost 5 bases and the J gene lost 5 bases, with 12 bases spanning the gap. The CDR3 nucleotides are TGTGCCAGCAGTCCCGACGGAGTGACTGAAGCTTTCTTT. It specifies CASSPDGVTEAFF.

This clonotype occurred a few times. The CDR3 nucleotides read TGTGCCAGCAGCCCGCACGGTAATCAGCCCCAGCATTTT. Residues: CASSPHGNQPQHF. This rearrangement joins TRBV28 to TRBJ1-5; D is uncertain. The V and J ends lost 6 bases and 4 bases respectively, with 10 bases between them. The CDR3 extends over 13 amino acids. Germline CDR1 MDHEN, CDR2 SYDVKM. Combining the CDR3 with reference TRBV28 and TRBJ1-5 gives the whole variable domain DVKVTQSSRYLVKRTGEKVFLECVQDMDHENMFWYRQDPGLGLRLIYFSYDVKMKEKGDIPEGYSVSREKKERFSLILESASTNQTSMYLCASSPHGNQPQHFGDGTRLSIL.

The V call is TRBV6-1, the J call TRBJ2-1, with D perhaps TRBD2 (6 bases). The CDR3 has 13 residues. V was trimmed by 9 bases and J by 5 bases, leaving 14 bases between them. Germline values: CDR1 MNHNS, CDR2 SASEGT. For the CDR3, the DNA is TGTGCCAGTATGGAGGGCGGGAACAATGAGCAGTTCTTC. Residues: CASMEGGNNEQFF.

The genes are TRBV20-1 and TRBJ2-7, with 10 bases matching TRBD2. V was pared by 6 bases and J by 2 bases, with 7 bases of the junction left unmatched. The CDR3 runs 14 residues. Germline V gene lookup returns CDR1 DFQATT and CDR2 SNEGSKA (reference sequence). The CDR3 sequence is CSAEWTSGTYEQYF. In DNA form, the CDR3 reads TGCAGTGCCGAATGGACTAGCGGAACCTACGAGCAGTACTTC.

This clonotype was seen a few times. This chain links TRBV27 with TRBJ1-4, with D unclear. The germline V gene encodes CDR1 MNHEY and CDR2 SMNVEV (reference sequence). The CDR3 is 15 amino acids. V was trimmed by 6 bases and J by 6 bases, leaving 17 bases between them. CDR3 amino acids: CASSKQRFGDEKLFF. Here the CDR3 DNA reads TGTGCCAGCAGCAAACAGCGATTCGGGGATGAAAAACTGTTTTTT.

The chain's CDR3 is CAGNRDGTEAFF. CDR3 nucleotides: TGTGCCGGTAACAGGGATGGCACTGAAGCTTTCTTT. The J gene is TRBJ1-1, the V gene TRBV10-3; the D gene is possibly TRBD1 (6 bases). The CDR3 extends over 12 amino acids. CDR1 is ENHRY and CDR2 is SYGVKD in the germline V gene. Between the trimmed V and J ends, which lost 11 bases and 4 bases, there was a span of 14 bases.